A single sample is the source of the 15 T cell receptor beta chains below, sequenced in a study of beta chain features in type 1 diabetes. The sequenced template was cDNA made from the entire isolated RNA. Repertoires were generated with immunoSEQ multiplex PCR, while TCRdb's copy carries only in-frame clones and drops some. The data show about 900,000 clones, with roughly 15% seen just once and 0.02% to 0.025% held by the top ten. The sample was naive CD4+ T cells from blood. These receptors all come from a young woman in good health.

The genes are TRBV28 and TRBJ1-5; D is unclear. The CDR3 is 15 amino acids. V was clipped by 2 bases and J by 2 bases, with 10 bases between them. Germline V gene data show CDR1 as MDHEN and CDR2 as SYDVKM. The CDR3 loop reads CASSLTHSGNQPQHF. CDR3 DNA: TGTGCCAGCAGTTTAACGCATTCAGGCAATCAGCCCCAGCATTTT.

V is TRBV7-2 and J is TRBJ1-4; D is undetermined. CDR3 length equals 14 residues. The V and J ends lost 1 base and 1 base respectively, with 4 bases between them. CDR1 is SGHTA and CDR2 is FQGNSA in the germline V gene. CDR3 bases: TGTGCCAGCAGCTTAGATGGAACTAATGAAAAACTGTTTTTT. It codes for CASSLDGTNEKLFF.

This clone was found a few times. The V and J genes are TRBV6-5 and TRBJ2-6; D gene unclear. The CDR3 length is 15 residues. The V end lost 8 bases, the J end lost 0 bases, and 11 bases lay between the germline ends. Germline V gene sequence: CDR1 MNHEY, CDR2 SVGAGI. The CDR3 reads CASAYGNSGANVLTF. As DNA, the CDR3 is TGTGCCAGCGCGTACGGAAACTCTGGGGCCAACGTCCTGACTTTC.

Concerning this clone: Other DNA sequences of this sample code for an identical CDR3. The V and J genes are TRBV7-9 and TRBJ2-5; D unclear. There are 11 residues in the CDR3. The V end was cut by 3 bases, the J end by 5 bases, with 4 bases between. CDR1 and CDR2 from the germline V gene are SEHNR and FQNEAQ (reference sequence). CDR3 sequence reads: CASSFSETQYF. In nucleotides, the CDR3 is TGTGCCAGCAGCTTCTCGGAGACCCAGTACTTC.

This clone was found a few times. The chain uses TRBV5-1 and TRBJ1-1; 10 positions agree with TRBD1. The trim removed 5 bases at V and 11 bases at J, leaving 15 bases unmatched. The germline gives CDR1 SGHRS, CDR2 YFSETQ. This CDR3 is 15 amino acids long. As DNA, the CDR3 is TGCGCCAGCAGTCCTCCGGGACAGGGGTCGAGAAAGGCTTTCTTT. Translating it yields CASSPPGQGSRKAFF.

V usage is TRBV18 and J usage is TRBJ2-3, with 7 bases identical to TRBD1. Germline loops: CDR1 KGHSH, CDR2 LQKENI. The CDR3 has 18 residues. V lost 6 bases to trimming and J lost 4 bases; unmatched junction nucleotides: 19. The CDR3 region is CASSHTPIQGSVADTQYF. The CDR3 nucleotides are TGTGCCAGCTCTCACACCCCGATACAGGGGTCAGTTGCAGATACGCAGTATTTT.

The DNA for the CDR3 is TGTGCCAGCAGTTTACGTCCAGGACCCACTGAGCAGTACTTC. It is translated as CASSLRPGPTEQYF. The chain recombines TRBV11-2 with TRBJ2-7; no clear D gene. V was trimmed by 6 bases and J by 7 bases, leaving 19 bases between them. The germline CDR1 and CDR2 sequences are SGHAT and FQNNGV. This CDR3 is built from 14 residues.

CDR3 loop: CASSSGQGSLNTEAFF. CDR3 DNA sequence: TGTGCCAGCAGCTCCGGACAGGGCTCGTTGAACACTGAAGCTTTCTTT. This rearrangement joins TRBV7-9 to TRBJ1-1; 8 bases are shared with TRBD1. The CDR3 is 16 residues long. Trimming took 4 bases from V and 0 from J; bases not matched to a gene: 7. Germline V gene sequence: CDR1 SEHNR, CDR2 FQNEAQ (reference sequence).

This clone was counted only a few times. V gene TRBV9 combines with J gene TRBJ2-1; 8 bases line up with TRBD2. CDR1 SGDLS and CDR2 YYNGEE come from the germline V gene. The CDR3 loop spans 14 amino acids. The V and J ends lost 4 bases and 5 bases, in that order; junction bases with no gene match: 5. CDR3 DNA: TGTGCCAGCAGCCCGAGCGGGAGCCACAATGAGCAGTTCTTC. Its translation is CASSPSGSHNEQFF.

This clone has only a few counts. The chain employs TRBV18 and TRBJ2-2; maybe TRBD1 (6 bases). The CDR3 runs to 16 residues. The V gene lost 4 bases and the J gene lost 1 base, with 13 bases spanning the gap. Germline V lookup: CDR1 KGHSH, CDR2 LQKENI. CDR3 amino acids: CASSRIQGLNTGELFF. The CDR3, as DNA: TGTGCCAGCTCACGAATCCAGGGGTTGAACACCGGGGAGCTGTTTTTT.

The chain links TRBV9 to TRBJ1-2; 10 nucleotides match TRBD1. Trimming at V came to 6 bases and at J to 7 bases, leaving 9 bases not matched to a gene. CDR3 length: 14 residues. CDR1 is SGDLS and CDR2 is YYNGEE in the germline V gene. CDR3 DNA sequence: TGTGCCAGCACCCGCCCGGGACAGGGGTTTGGCTACACCTTC. Its protein product is CASTRPGQGFGYTF.

This clone was found a few times. V and J are TRBV7-8 and TRBJ2-5; D gene unclear. Per the germline V gene, CDR1 is SGHVS and CDR2 is FQNEAQ. V shed 5 bases and J shed 1 base, with 11 bases lying between them. This CDR3 has 14 amino acids. CDR3 amino acids: CASSPRGPQETQYF. For the CDR3, the DNA is TGTGCCAGCAGCCCCCGAGGCCCCCAAGAGACCCAGTACTTC.

This clone came up a few times. This chain connects TRBV4-2 to TRBJ2-2; D gene ambiguous. V lost 1 base to trimming and J lost 1 base, with 16 bases between them. Looked up from germline, CDR1 is LGHNA and CDR2 is YNFKEQ. The CDR3 is 18 amino acids. The CDR3 nucleotides read TGTGCCAGCAGCCAAGTAAACGGCAGGCTGAAGAACACCGGGGAGCTGTTTTTT. This translates into CASSQVNGRLKNTGELFF.

CDR3 region: CASSSAGTGADTQYF. For the CDR3, the DNA is TGTGCCAGCAGTTCCGCCGGGACAGGGGCAGATACGCAGTATTTT. The rearrangement joins TRBV28 to TRBJ2-3, with 10 bases that match TRBD1. This CDR3 comprises 15 residues. Germline assignment: CDR1 MDHEN and CDR2 SYDVKM. The junction had 5 bases not matched to a gene; V was cut back by 4 bases and J by 4 bases. The full variable domain, with the rest looked up from reference TRBV28 and TRBJ2-3, is DVKVTQSSRYLVKRTGEKVFLECVQDMDHENMFWYRQDPGLGLRLIYFSYDVKMKEKGDIPEGYSVSREKKERFSLILESASTNQTSMYLCASSSAGTGADTQYFGPGTRLTVL.

V is TRBV7-2 and J is TRBJ2-3; tentative D call: TRBD2 (6 bases). The CDR3 sequence is 11 residues long. Trimming left V 1 base short and J 13 bases short, with 9 bases between. The germline CDR1 and CDR2 sequences are SGHTA and FQGNSA. This chain's CDR3 is CASSLGRREYF. CDR3 in DNA: TGTGCCAGCAGCTTAGGCAGGAGGGAGTATTTT.